Listed below are T cell receptor beta chains from one sample, sequenced in a study of T cell responses to AZD1222 COVID-19 vaccine. The data were produced by immunoSEQ multiplex PCR, yet TCRdb's version contains in-frame clones alone and is incomplete. The sample records tens of thousands of clones, 70% to 90% being singletons. The starting material was peripheral blood, obtained on day 0 of AZD1222 vaccination. All receptors come from an adult in good health. CDR3s include the opening cysteine and the closing phenylalanine or tryptophan. D genes are given only for firm matches. Not every row has a clone size; where given, it reads once, few, many or a size class.

clone_size j_call d_call cdr3_length v_call cdr3_nt cdr3_aa
. TRBJ1-6 TRBD1 14 TRBV19 TGTGCCAGTACAGGGGGCTCTACGGGATCACCCCTCCACTTT CASTGGSTGSPLHF
few TRBJ1-1 . 15 TRBV28 TGTGCCAGCAGTCAATTAACAGAGCATCGCGCTGAAGCTTTCTTT CASSQLTEHRAEAFF
. TRBJ1-2 . 15 TRBV7-2 TGTGCCAGCAGCAAAGACGGTACAGCCAACTATGGCTACACCTTC CASSKDGTANYGYTF
. TRBJ2-7 . 16 TRBV11-3 TGTGCCAGCAGCTTAGATGGAAGGGCGTCGTTTTCCGAGCAGTACTTC CASSLDGRASFSEQYF
. TRBJ2-7 . 13 TRBV7-3 TGTGCCAGCAGCTTGGTTGTCGGGGACGAGCAGTACTTC CASSLVVGDEQYF
few TRBJ2-1 TRBD1 13 TRBV11-2 TGTGCCAGCAGTCGTACAGGGGGCACTGAGCAGTTCTTC CASSRTGGTEQFF
. TRBJ2-7 TRBD2 15 TRBV5-1 TGCGCCAGCAGCTTGGCCGGGACTAGCTGGTTCGAGCAGTACTTC CASSLAGTSWFEQYF
. TRBJ1-2 TRBD1 12 TRBV28 TGTGCCAGCAGGACAGGGGACGTTGGCTACACCTTC CASRTGDVGYTF
. TRBJ2-7 TRBD1 15 TRBV4-1 TGCGCCAGCAGCGAAGGGACAGGGCTATCCTACGAGCAGTACTTC CASSEGTGLSYEQYF
. TRBJ1-2 TRBD1 16 TRBV3-1/TRBV3-2 TGTGCCAGCAGCCCCCACCGACAGGGTCCTAACTATGGCTACACCTTC CASSPHRQGPNYGYTF
. TRBJ1-2 TRBD1 18 TRBV29-1 TGCAGCGTTGAAGGGACGGGAGGACAGGGGGCTGTTTGGGATGGCTACACCTTC CSVEGTGGQGAVWDGYTF
. TRBJ2-2 TRBD1 15 TRBV25-1 TGTGCCAGCAGTGACCGGGACAGGGTCTACGGGGAGCTGTTTTTT CASSDRDRVYGELFF
few TRBJ1-1 . 14 TRBV6-5 TGTGCCAGCAGGCTAGGTGGGGGGAGCACTGAAGCTTTCTTT CASRLGGGSTEAFF
. TRBJ1-6 . 14 TRBV5-4 TGTGCCAGCAGCTTGGAGGGGGGTAATTCACCCCTCCACTTT CASSLEGGNSPLHF
. TRBJ1-2 TRBD1 14 TRBV5-1 TGCGCCAGCAACGGACAGGAGCCTAACTATGGCTACACCTTC CASNGQEPNYGYTF
. TRBJ2-7 TRBD1 15 TRBV7-3 TGTGCCAGCAGCTTGGACAGGGTAAAGGGGCGCGAGCAGTACTTC CASSLDRVKGREQYF